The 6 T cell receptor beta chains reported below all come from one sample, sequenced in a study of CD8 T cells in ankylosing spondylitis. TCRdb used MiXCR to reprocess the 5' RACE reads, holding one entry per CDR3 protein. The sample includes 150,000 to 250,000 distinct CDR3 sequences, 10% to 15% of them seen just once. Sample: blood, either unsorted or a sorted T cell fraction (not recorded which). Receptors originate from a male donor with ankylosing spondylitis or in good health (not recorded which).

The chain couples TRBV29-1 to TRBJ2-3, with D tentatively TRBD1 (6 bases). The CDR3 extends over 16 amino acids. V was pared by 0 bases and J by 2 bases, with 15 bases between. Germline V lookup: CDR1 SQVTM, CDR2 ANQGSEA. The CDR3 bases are TGCAGCGTTGAAGAATACAGGGCGGGTGCCACAGATACGCAGTATTTT. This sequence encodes CSVEEYRAGATDTQYF.

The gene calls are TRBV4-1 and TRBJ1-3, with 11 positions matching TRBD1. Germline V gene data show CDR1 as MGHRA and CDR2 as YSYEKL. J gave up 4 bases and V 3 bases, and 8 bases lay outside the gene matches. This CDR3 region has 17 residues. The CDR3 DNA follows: TGCGCCAGCAGCCAGGGGACAGGGGGTCTCACCGGAAACACCATATATTTT. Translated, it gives CASSQGTGGLTGNTIYF.

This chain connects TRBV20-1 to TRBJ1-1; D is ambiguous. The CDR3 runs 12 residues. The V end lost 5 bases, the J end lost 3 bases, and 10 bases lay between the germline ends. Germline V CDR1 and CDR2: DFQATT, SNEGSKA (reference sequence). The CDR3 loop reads CSAPGRDTEAFF. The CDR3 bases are TGCAGTGCTCCCGGTAGGGACACTGAAGCTTTCTTT.

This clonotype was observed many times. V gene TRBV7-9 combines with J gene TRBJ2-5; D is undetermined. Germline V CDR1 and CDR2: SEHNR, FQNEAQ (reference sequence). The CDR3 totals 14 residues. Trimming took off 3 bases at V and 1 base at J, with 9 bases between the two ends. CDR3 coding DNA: TGTGCCAGCAGCTTGGCGGCTTTCCAAGAGACCCAGTACTTC. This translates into CASSLAAFQETQYF.

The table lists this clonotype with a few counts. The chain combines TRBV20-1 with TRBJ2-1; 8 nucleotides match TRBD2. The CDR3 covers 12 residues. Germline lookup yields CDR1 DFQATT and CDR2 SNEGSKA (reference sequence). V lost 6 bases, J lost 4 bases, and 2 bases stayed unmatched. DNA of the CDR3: TGCAGTGCCGGGAGGGGTTACAATGAGCAGTTCTTC. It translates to CSAGRGYNEQFF.

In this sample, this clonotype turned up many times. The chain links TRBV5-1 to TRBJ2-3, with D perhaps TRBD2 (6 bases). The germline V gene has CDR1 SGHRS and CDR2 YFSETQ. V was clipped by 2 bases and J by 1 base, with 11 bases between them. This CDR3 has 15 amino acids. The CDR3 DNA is TGCGCCAGCAGCTTCCGGGACTTCCGCACAGATACGCAGTATTTT. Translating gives CASSFRDFRTDTQYF.